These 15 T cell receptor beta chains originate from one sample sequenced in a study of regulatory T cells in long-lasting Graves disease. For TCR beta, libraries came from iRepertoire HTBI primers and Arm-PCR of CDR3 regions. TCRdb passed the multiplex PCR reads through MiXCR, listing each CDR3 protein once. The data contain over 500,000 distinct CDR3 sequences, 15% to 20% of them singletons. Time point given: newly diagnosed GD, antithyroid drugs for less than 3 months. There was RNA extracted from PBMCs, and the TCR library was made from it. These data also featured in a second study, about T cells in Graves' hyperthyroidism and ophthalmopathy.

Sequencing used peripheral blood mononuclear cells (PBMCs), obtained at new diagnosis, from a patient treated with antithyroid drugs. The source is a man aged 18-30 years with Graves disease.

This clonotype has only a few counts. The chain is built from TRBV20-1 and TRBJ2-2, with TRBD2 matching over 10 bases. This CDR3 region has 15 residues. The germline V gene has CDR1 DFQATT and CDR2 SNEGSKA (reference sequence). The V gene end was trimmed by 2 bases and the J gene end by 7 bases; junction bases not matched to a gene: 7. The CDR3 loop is CSARPAVAGGGELFF. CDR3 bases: TGCAGTGCTAGACCGGCGGTAGCGGGAGGCGGGGAGCTGTTTTTT.

DNA of the CDR3: TGCAGTGCCCCGGGGACAGCTCACTATGGCTACACCTTC. Translation gives CSAPGTAHYGYTF. The V gene is TRBV20-1, the J gene TRBJ1-2, with 7 bases aligning to TRBD1. V trimming: 6 bases; J trimming: 3 bases; junction bases outside the gene matches: 7. In germline, CDR1 is DFQATT, CDR2 SNEGSKA (reference sequence). This CDR3 is built from 13 residues.

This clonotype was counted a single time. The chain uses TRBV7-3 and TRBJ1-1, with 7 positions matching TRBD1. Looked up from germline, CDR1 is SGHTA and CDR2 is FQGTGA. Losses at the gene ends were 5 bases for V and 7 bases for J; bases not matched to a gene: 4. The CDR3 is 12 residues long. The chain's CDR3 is CASSTDRFEAFF. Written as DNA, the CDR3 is TGTGCCAGCAGCACGGACAGGTTTGAAGCTTTCTTT.

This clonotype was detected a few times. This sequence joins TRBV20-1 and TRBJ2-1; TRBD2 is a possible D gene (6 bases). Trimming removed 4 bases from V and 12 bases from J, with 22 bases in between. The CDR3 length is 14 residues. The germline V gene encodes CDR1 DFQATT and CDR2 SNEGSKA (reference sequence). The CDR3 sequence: CSATKAGPDTAQFF. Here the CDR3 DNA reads TGCAGTGCTACGAAAGCGGGCCCCGACACGGCGCAGTTCTTC.

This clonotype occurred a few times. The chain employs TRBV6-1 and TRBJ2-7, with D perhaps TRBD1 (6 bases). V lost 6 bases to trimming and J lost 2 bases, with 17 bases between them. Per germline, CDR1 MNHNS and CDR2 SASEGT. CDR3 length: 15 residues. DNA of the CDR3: TGTGCCAGCAGACTGACAGGAAGAATCGCCTACGAGCAGTACTTC. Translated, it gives CASRLTGRIAYEQYF.

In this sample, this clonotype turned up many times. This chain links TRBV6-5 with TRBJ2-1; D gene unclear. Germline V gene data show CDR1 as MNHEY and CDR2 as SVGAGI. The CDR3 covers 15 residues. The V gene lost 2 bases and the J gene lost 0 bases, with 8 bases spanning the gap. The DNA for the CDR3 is TGTGCCAGCAGTTACAGCGCAACCTCCTACAATGAGCAGTTCTTC. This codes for CASSYSATSYNEQFF.

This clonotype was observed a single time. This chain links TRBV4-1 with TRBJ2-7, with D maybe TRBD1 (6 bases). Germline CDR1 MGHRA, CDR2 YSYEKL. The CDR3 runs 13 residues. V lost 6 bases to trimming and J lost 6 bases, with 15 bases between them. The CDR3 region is CASRLGQLGEQYF. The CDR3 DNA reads TGCGCCAGCAGACTGGGACAACTAGGCGAGCAGTACTTC.

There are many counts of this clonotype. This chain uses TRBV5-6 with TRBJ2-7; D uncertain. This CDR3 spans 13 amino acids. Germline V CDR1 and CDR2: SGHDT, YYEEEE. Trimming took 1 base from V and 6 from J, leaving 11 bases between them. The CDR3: CASSLYPTGEQYF. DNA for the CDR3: TGTGCCAGCAGCTTGTACCCAACGGGCGAGCAGTACTTC.

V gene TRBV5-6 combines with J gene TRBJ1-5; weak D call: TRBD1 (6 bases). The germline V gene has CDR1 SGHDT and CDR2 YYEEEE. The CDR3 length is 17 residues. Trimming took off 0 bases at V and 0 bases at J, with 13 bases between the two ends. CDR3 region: CASSLAVGQNSNQPQHF. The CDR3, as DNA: TGTGCCAGCAGCTTGGCCGTAGGACAGAATAGCAATCAGCCCCAGCATTTT. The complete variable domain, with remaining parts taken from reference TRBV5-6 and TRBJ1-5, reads DAGVTQSPTHLIKTRGQQVTLRCSPKSGHDTVSWYQQALGQGPQFIFQYYEEEERQRGNFPDRFSGHQFPNYSSELNVNALLLGDSALYLCASSLAVGQNSNQPQHFGDGTRLSIL.

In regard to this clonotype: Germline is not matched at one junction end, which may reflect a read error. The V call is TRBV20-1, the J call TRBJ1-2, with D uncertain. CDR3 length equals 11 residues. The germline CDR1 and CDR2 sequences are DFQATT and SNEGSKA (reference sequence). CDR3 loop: CSASPGLVTPF. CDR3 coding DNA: TGCAGTGCTAGTCCCGGCCTGGTCACGCCCTTC.

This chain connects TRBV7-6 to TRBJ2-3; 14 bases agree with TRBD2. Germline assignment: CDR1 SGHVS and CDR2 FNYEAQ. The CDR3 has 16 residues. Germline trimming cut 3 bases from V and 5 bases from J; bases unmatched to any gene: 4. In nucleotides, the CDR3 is TGTGCCAGCAGCTTGACTAGCGGGAGGGCCAAAGATACGCAGTATTTT. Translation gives CASSLTSGRAKDTQYF.

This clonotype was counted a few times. CDR3 residues: CASSSTRPGTSGRAPEQFF. CDR3 nucleotides: TGTGCCAGCAGCTCGACCCGTCCCGGGACTAGCGGGAGGGCCCCTGAGCAGTTCTTC. The chain carries TRBV5-6 and TRBJ2-1, with 16 bases identical to TRBD2. CDR1 is SGHDT, CDR2 YYEEEE, per germline. The CDR3 sequence is 19 residues long. The V and J ends lost 3 bases and 9 bases, in that order; junction bases with no gene match: 15. The entire variable domain, with the rest obtained from reference TRBV5-6 and TRBJ2-1, is as follows: DAGVTQSPTHLIKTRGQQVTLRCSPKSGHDTVSWYQQALGQGPQFIFQYYEEEERQRGNFPDRFSGHQFPNYSSELNVNALLLGDSALYLCASSSTRPGTSGRAPEQFFGPGTRLTVL.

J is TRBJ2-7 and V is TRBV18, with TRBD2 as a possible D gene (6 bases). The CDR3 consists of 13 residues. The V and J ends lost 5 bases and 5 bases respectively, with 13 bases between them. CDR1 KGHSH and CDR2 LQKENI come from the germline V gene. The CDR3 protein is CASSNNKRDEQYF. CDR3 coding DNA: TGTGCCAGCTCAAATAATAAGCGGGACGAGCAGTACTTC. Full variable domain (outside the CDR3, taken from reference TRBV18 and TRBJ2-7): NAGVMQNPRHLVRRRGQEARLRCSPMKGHSHVYWYRQLPEEGLKFMVYLQKENIIDESGMPKERFSAEFPKEGPSILRIQQVVRGDSAAYFCASSNNKRDEQYFGPGTRLTVT.

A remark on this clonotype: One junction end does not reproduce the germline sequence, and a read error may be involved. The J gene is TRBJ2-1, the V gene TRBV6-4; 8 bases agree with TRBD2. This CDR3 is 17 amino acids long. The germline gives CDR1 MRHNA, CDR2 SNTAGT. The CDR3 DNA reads TGTGCCAGCAGTGACCCCGGGGGGGGATGGTCCTACAATAAGCAGTTCTTC. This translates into CASSDPGGGWSYNKQFF.

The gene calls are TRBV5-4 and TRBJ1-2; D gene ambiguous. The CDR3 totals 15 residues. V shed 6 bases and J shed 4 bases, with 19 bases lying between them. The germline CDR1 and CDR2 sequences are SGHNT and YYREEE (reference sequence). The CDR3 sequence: CASTIALEPSYGYTF. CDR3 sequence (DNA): TGTGCCAGCACCATCGCTTTGGAACCATCCTATGGCTACACCTTC.